This note documents a single T cell receptor (beta chain) sequence. The target antigen is unknown. The germline V and J ends were trimmed by 2 bases and 9 bases, with 17 bases remaining between them. This CDR3 is 14 amino acids long. This entry is derived from a study of tumor-infiltrating lymphocytes in primary liver carcinoma. Study observations and caveats: The study found only about 7.5-25% of top clones in all five tumor regions. Blood's top-250-clone fraction was significantly lower than that of tumors (p = 0.039).

The investigators made TCR beta cDNA from approximately 0.5 ug total RNA, using a constant-region primer. It was through three nested multiplex PCR rounds of slightly modified ARM-PCR that TCR beta libraries arose. Running 10 cycles apiece, the first two PCR rounds relied on TRBV1-TRBV30 forward primers together with a C-beta reverse primer. TCRdb re-analysed the multiplex PCR reads in MiXCR, keeping a single row per CDR3 protein. The sample consists of just under 55,000 distinct CDR3 sequences, about three quarters of them appearing once. Starting material for RNA and DNA co-extraction consisted of roughly 19-30 mg of unsorted bulk tissue.

The clonotype originates from a man aged 35-49 years with primary liver carcinoma and hepatitis B virus infection. V is TRBV12-3 or TRBV12-4 and J is TRBJ2-7; possible D gene TRBD1, 6 bases. The sequenced sample consisted of liver tumor tissue from sampling region 2. Sample subset: tumor region T2, inferior pole. As DNA, the CDR3 is TGTGCCAGCAGTTTAAGTGGGGGCTCCTATGTGCAGTACTTC. Protein: CASSLSGGSYVQYF.